The 29 T cell receptor beta chains in this list originate from one sample, sequenced in a study of regulatory T cells in long-lasting Graves disease. Documented time point: persistent/refractory GD, antithyroid drugs over 5 years with positive TRAb. From RNA extracted from PBMCs, the TCR library was made. Libraries of TCR beta came from iRepertoire HTBI primers plus Arm-PCR of CDR3 regions. TCRdb analysed the multiplex PCR reads with MiXCR anew, one entry per CDR3 protein. The sample contains about 660,000 distinct CDR3 sequences, about 32% of which appear only once. The sequencing used peripheral blood mononuclear cells (PBMCs), collected when the disease was refractory, from a patient treated with antithyroid drugs. The receptor set was obtained from a female donor with Graves disease.

This clonotype has just a few counts. The chain has TRBV25-1 and TRBJ1-6; possibly TRBD1 for D (6 bases). V was clipped by 5 bases and J by 7 bases, with 15 bases between them. The CDR3 runs to 15 residues. Germline CDR1 reads MGHDK; CDR2 reads SYGVNS. The CDR3 bases are TGTGCCAGCAGTTCTCCCCAGGGGCCCAATTCACCCCTCCACTTT. The encoded protein is CASSSPQGPNSPLHF.

The chain combines TRBV7-2 with TRBJ1-5; D call uncertain. Germline CDR1 SGHTA, CDR2 FQGNSA. V shed 4 bases and J shed 6 bases, with 10 bases lying between them. This CDR3 contains 13 residues. CDR3 region: CASSSRPGQPQHF. CDR3 DNA: TGTGCCAGCAGCTCGCGACCAGGTCAGCCCCAGCATTTT.

This clonotype was counted ten times or more. The V and J genes are TRBV30 and TRBJ1-2, with a tentative D call TRBD1 (5 bases). Germline CDR1 reads GTSNPN; CDR2 reads SVGIG (reference sequence). This CDR3 is built from 15 residues. V lost 4 bases to trimming and J lost 2 bases, with 17 bases between them. As DNA, the CDR3 is TGTGCCTGGAACCTTCACAGGACGTTAAACTATGGCTACACCTTC. As protein: CAWNLHRTLNYGYTF. Combining the CDR3 with reference TRBV30 and TRBJ1-2 gives the whole variable domain SQTIHQWPATLVQPVGSPLSLECTVEGTSNPNLYWYRQAAGRGLQLLFYSVGIGQISSEVPQNLSASRPQDRQFILSSKKLLLSDSGFYLCAWNLHRTLNYGYTFGSGTRLTVV.

The genes are TRBV11-2 and TRBJ2-3; TRBD2 aligns across 8 bases. Germline loops: CDR1 SGHAT, CDR2 FQNNGV. The CDR3 length is 15 residues. The V segment lost 3 bases and the J segment 5 bases; nucleotides outside the gene matches: 7. The CDR3 protein is CASSFGRDWLDTQYF. In DNA form, the CDR3 reads TGTGCCAGCAGCTTCGGGAGGGATTGGCTAGATACGCAGTATTTT.

The gene calls are TRBV19 and TRBJ1-1, with D maybe TRBD1 (5 bases). Germline V gene lookup returns CDR1 LNHDA and CDR2 SQIVND (reference sequence). The CDR3 consists of 14 residues. V was trimmed by 9 bases and J by 1 base, leaving 15 bases between them. This CDR3 reads CASSRFTGNTEAFF. In DNA, the CDR3 is TGTGCCAGCAGTCGGTTTACAGGGAACACTGAAGCTTTCTTT.

J is TRBJ1-1 and V is TRBV3-1, with D unclear. Trimming took 5 bases from V and 1 from J, leaving 8 bases between them. CDR1 LGHDT and CDR2 YNNKEL come from the germline V gene (reference sequence). CDR3 size: 13 residues. The CDR3 region is CASSSPPNTEAFF. CDR3 in DNA: TGTGCCAGCAGCAGCCCACCGAACACTGAAGCTTTCTTT.

In this sample, this clonotype turned up a few times. This rearrangement joins TRBV6-1 to TRBJ1-2, with 9 bases matching TRBD1. Trimming at V came to 6 bases and at J to 4 bases, leaving 9 bases not matched to a gene. The CDR3 covers 15 residues. The V gene's germline CDR1 is MNHNS and CDR2 SASEGT. The chain's CDR3 is CASRARTGEAYGYTF. The CDR3 bases are TGTGCCAGCAGGGCGCGGACAGGGGAGGCCTATGGCTACACCTTC.

The chain is built from TRBV9 and TRBJ2-3; no clear D gene. Germline CDR1 is SGDLS and CDR2 is YYNGEE. The V end lost 0 bases, the J end lost 1 base, and 6 bases lay between the germline ends. The CDR3 length is 14 residues. The DNA of the CDR3 is TGTGCCAGCAGCGTAGTAACTGGCACAGATACGCAGTATTTT. Its translation is CASSVVTGTDTQYF.

This chain connects TRBV19 to TRBJ1-5; D is unresolved. The CDR3 consists of 13 residues. Germline-derived CDR1 and CDR2 are LNHDA and SQIVND (reference sequence). Trimming cost V 6 bases and J 12 bases, with 18 bases left between them. CDR3 in DNA: TGTGCCAGTAGCCCGCCCCCACGACGAGTCCAGCATTTT. Protein product: CASSPPPRRVQHF.

This clonotype was detected a few times. The rearrangement uses TRBV10-1 and TRBJ2-7; D call uncertain. CDR3 size: 10 residues. Trimming cost V 7 bases and J 12 bases, with 13 bases left between them. The germline gives CDR1 WNHNN, CDR2 SYGVQD (reference sequence). The CDR3 DNA sequence: TGCGCCAGCACCCGGACGGAGTGGTACTTC. This gives the protein CASTRTEWYF.

This clonotype was counted between two and nine times. The chain employs TRBV12-3 or TRBV12-4 and TRBJ1-2; TRBD1 might be the D (5 bases). Trimming stripped 1 base from V and 5 bases from J, with 8 bases between. The CDR3 extends over 13 amino acids. This chain's CDR3 is CASSLGQKYGYTF. DNA of the CDR3: TGTGCCAGCAGTTTAGGACAGAAATATGGCTACACCTTC.

The genes are TRBV5-6 and TRBJ2-5; 7 positions agree with TRBD2. V shed 4 bases and J 5 bases; nucleotides not matched to a gene: 11. The germline gives CDR1 SGHDT, CDR2 YYEEEE. This CDR3 is 15 amino acids long. CDR3 in amino acids: CASSPERRERETQYF. The CDR3 nucleotides are TGTGCCAGCAGCCCGGAGAGGCGGGAGCGGGAGACCCAGTACTTC.

With respect to this clonotype: Here the CDR3 omits its conserved ending phenylalanine or tryptophan, so a read error is the likely source. This chain links TRBV12-3 or TRBV12-4 with TRBJ2-2; no clear D. The CDR3 length is 16 residues. V lost 3 bases and J 1 base, leaving 12 bases between the germline ends. CDR3: CASSFDPGENTGELFL. CDR3 sequence (DNA): TGTGCCAGCAGTTTTGATCCAGGAGAGAACACCGGGGAGCTGTTTCTT.

The sample holds one count of this clonotype. The chain employs TRBV27 and TRBJ2-5; 7 bases agree with TRBD2. The end of the DNA is better explained by TRBJ2-1, so the J call may be wrong. This CDR3 has 13 residues. CDR1 is MNHEY and CDR2 is SMNVEV in the germline V gene (reference sequence). CDR3 coding DNA: TGTGCCAGCAGACGCCGGGGAGGGGATGAGCAGTTCTTC. This gives the protein CASRRRGGDEQFF.

This sequence joins TRBV30 and TRBJ1-4, with D maybe TRBD1 (5 bases). The J call is in doubt because the DNA end fits TRBJ1-6 better. The CDR3 runs 15 residues. Germline assignment: CDR1 GTSNPN and CDR2 SVGIG (reference sequence). The DNA of the CDR3 is TGTGCCGGCCACCGGGACGGAGCCGCAAATTCACCCCTCCACTTT. Translating it yields CAGHRDGAANSPLHF.

This clonotype turned up a few times. This sequence joins TRBV20-1 and TRBJ1-2, with a possible D match to TRBD1 (6 bases). The germline V gene encodes CDR1 DFQATT and CDR2 SNEGSKA (reference sequence). CDR3 size: 13 residues. V was pared by 0 bases and J by 2 bases, with 7 bases between. The CDR3 is CSAREDRNYGYTF. The CDR3, as DNA: TGCAGTGCTAGAGAGGACAGAAACTATGGCTACACCTTC.

This clonotype was seen a handful of times. The chain employs TRBV20-1 and TRBJ2-7; D is possibly TRBD2 (6 bases). Germline CDR1 and CDR2: DFQATT and SNEGSKA (reference sequence). V lost 4 bases and J lost 3, with 10 bases in between. This CDR3 has 12 residues. CDR3 residues: CSATDYRYEQYF. The CDR3 DNA follows: TGCAGTGCTACGGACTATCGCTACGAGCAGTACTTC.

This clonotype was detected a few times. The V gene is TRBV3-1, the J gene TRBJ2-1, with D perhaps TRBD1 (5 bases). The CDR3 spans 15 residues. The V end lost 0 bases, the J end lost 8 bases, and 14 bases lay between the germline ends. Germline CDR1 LGHDT, CDR2 YNNKEL (reference sequence). The CDR3 bases are TGTGCCAGCAGCCAAGAACAGACAGTCAAGGATGAGCAGTTCTTC. Translating it yields CASSQEQTVKDEQFF.

The chain joins TRBV2 to TRBJ2-2; 8 positions match TRBD2. Trimming cost V 8 bases and J 2 bases; bases outside gene matches: 16. The CDR3 is made up of 18 amino acids. Per germline, CDR1 SNHLY and CDR2 FYNNEI. The CDR3 coding sequence is TGTGCCAGCGTCTCCGGCGGGCTAGCGGGCTTCAACACCGGGGAGCTGTTTTTT. It encodes CASVSGGLAGFNTGELFF.

The chain recombines TRBV6-1 with TRBJ1-1; D is uncertain. Germline V CDR1 and CDR2: MNHNS, SASEGT. CDR3 size: 13 residues. The V gene lost 5 bases and the J gene lost 8 bases, with 15 bases spanning the gap. The CDR3 sequence is CASSTPLTVEAFF. Here the CDR3 DNA reads TGTGCCAGCAGTACACCCCTGACGGTAGAAGCTTTCTTT.

The chain uses TRBV3-1 and TRBJ1-1, with 12 bases that match TRBD1. V gave up 2 bases and J gave up 7 bases; unmatched junction bases: 5. Germline V lookup: CDR1 LGHDT, CDR2 YNNKEL (reference sequence). The CDR3 extends over 15 amino acids. The CDR3 nucleotides read TGTGCCAGCAGCCAACGGGACAGGGGGCTTATTGAAGCTTTCTTT. As protein: CASSQRDRGLIEAFF.

The V and J genes are TRBV11-2 and TRBJ1-1; 7 bases line up with TRBD1. The J segment lost 2 bases and the V segment lost 5 bases, leaving 8 bases of the junction unmatched. The V gene's germline CDR1 is SGHAT and CDR2 FQNNGV. The CDR3 length is 15 residues. The CDR3 spells CASSTRTGDNTEAFF. The CDR3 bases are TGTGCCAGCAGCACTCGGACAGGAGATAACACTGAAGCTTTCTTT.

The table lists this clonotype with many counts. The rearrangement links TRBV6-5 to TRBJ2-5; the match to TRBD2 covers 9 bases. The CDR3 has 17 residues. CDR1 MNHEY and CDR2 SVGAGI come from the germline V gene. V lost 0 bases to trimming and J lost 5 bases; unmatched junction nucleotides: 10. This CDR3 is CASSYSSSGSGSETQYF. CDR3 sequence (DNA): TGTGCCAGCAGTTACTCAAGTAGCGGGAGTGGTAGCGAGACCCAGTACTTC.

This clonotype was recorded a few times. The gene calls are TRBV27 and TRBJ2-7, with TRBD2 matching 7 bases. Germline lookup yields CDR1 MNHEY and CDR2 SMNVEV (reference sequence). The CDR3 runs 14 residues. After removal of 6 bases from V and 3 bases from J, the junction contained 8 bases not matched to a gene. The CDR3 is CASRPVRDYYEQYF. CDR3 nucleotides: TGTGCCAGCAGACCCGTCCGGGACTACTACGAGCAGTACTTC.

V gene TRBV3-1 combines with J gene TRBJ1-4, with D unclear. V was pared by 4 bases and J by 2 bases, with 8 bases between. CDR3 size: 14 residues. CDR1 and CDR2 (germline): LGHDT, YNNKEL (reference sequence). The CDR3 DNA is TGTGCCAGCAGCCGGGCGGCGACTAATGAAAAACTGTTTTTT. It translates to CASSRAATNEKLFF.

A word on this clonotype: One end of the junction fails to match germline, which may point to a read error. The chain uses TRBV5-1 and TRBJ1-1; no clear D. Looked up from germline, CDR1 is SGHRS and CDR2 is YFSETQ. The CDR3 length is 15 residues. CDR3 in amino acids: CASSLPFGGNTEAFF. CDR3 in DNA: TGTGCCAGCAGCTTACCGTTTGGTGGAAACACTGAAGCTTTCTTT.

This clonotype was seen a handful of times. The chain links TRBV20-1 to TRBJ1-1; possibly TRBD1 for D (5 bases). Germline V gives CDR1 DFQATT, CDR2 SNEGSKA (reference sequence). The V end was cut by 4 bases, the J end by 1 base, with 13 bases between. This CDR3 has 14 residues. CDR3 in amino acids: CSAKRTGQNTEAFF. CDR3 sequence (DNA): TGCAGTGCTAAACGCACAGGCCAGAACACTGAAGCTTTCTTT.

This clonotype was seen only a few times. The chain is built from TRBV7-9 and TRBJ2-1, with D possibly being TRBD2 (6 bases). The germline V gene has CDR1 SEHNR and CDR2 FQNEAQ (reference sequence). Deletions cut 1 base from V and 9 bases from J, with 10 bases between. This CDR3 spans 13 amino acids. CDR3 bases: TGTGCCAGCAGCTTAGTCCCGGGAGTTGAGCAGTTCTTC. Its protein product is CASSLVPGVEQFF.

The rearrangement links TRBV5-4 to TRBJ2-5, with 13 bases that match TRBD2. The CDR3 has 16 amino acids. CDR1 and CDR2 from the germline V gene are SGHNT and YYREEE (reference sequence). Trimming removed 4 bases from V and 7 bases from J; junction bases left unmatched: 10. CDR3 residues: CASSSPRLAGGGTQYF. The CDR3 nucleotides read TGTGCCAGCAGCAGTCCAAGACTAGCGGGAGGAGGGACCCAGTACTTC. The whole variable domain, filled in from reference TRBV5-4 and TRBJ2-5, reads ETGVTQSPTHLIKTRGQQVTLRCSSQSGHNTVSWYQQALGQGPQFIFQYYREEENGRGNFPPRFSGLQFPNYSSELNVNALELDDSALYLCASSSPRLAGGGTQYFGPGTRLLVL.